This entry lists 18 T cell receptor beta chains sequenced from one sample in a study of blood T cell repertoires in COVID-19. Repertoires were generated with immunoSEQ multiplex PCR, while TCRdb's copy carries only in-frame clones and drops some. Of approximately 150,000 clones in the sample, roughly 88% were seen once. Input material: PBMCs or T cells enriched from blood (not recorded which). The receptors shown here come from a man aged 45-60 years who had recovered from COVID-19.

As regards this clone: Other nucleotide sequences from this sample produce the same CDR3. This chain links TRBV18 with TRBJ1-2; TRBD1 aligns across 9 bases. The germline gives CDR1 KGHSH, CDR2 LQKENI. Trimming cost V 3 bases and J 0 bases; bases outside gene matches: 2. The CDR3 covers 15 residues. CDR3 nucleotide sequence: TGTGCCAGCTCACCCCGACAGGGGGCTAACTATGGCTACACCTTC. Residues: CASSPRQGANYGYTF.

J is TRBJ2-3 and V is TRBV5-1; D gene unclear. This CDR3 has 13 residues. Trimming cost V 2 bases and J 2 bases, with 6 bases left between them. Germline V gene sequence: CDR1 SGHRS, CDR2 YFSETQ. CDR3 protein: CASSLRVTDTQYF. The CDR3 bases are TGCGCCAGCAGCTTACGGGTCACAGATACGCAGTATTTT. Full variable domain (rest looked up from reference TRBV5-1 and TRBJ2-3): KAGVTQTPRYLIKTRGQQVTLSCSPISGHRSVSWYQQTPGQGLQFLFEYFSETQRNKGNFPGRFSGRQFSNSRSEMNVSTLELGDSALYLCASSLRVTDTQYFGPGTRLTVL.

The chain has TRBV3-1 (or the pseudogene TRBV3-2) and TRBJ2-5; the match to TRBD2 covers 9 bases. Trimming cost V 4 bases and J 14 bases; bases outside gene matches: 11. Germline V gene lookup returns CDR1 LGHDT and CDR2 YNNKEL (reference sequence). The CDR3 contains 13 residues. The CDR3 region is CASSPSAGTSPYF. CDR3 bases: TGTGCCAGCAGCCCGTCGGCGGGGACTAGCCCTTACTTC.

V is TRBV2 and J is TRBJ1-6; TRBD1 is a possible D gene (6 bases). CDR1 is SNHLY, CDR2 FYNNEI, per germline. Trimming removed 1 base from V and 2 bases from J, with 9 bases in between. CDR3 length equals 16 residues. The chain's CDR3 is CASSEEAGAYNSPLHF. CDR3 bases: TGTGCCAGCAGTGAAGAGGCAGGGGCCTATAATTCACCCCTCCACTTT.

CDR3 coding DNA: TGCGCCAGCAGCCCCCCTGGTGACTTACAGCCCCAGCATTTT. Its translation: CASSPPGDLQPQHF. The rearrangement links TRBV4-1 to TRBJ1-5; D gene unclear. The germline gives CDR1 MGHRA, CDR2 YSYEKL. V lost 4 bases to trimming and J lost 7 bases, with 14 bases between them. The CDR3 has 14 amino acids.

The CDR3, as DNA: TGTGCCAGCAGCCCCAAAGACACCACGGCAACTAATGAAAAACTGTTTTTT. Translated, it gives CASSPKDTTATNEKLFF. The chain is built from TRBV16 and TRBJ1-4; D not certain. V was clipped by 4 bases and J by 0 bases, with 15 bases between them. The CDR3 totals 17 residues. Germline CDR1 KGHSY, CDR2 FQNENV.

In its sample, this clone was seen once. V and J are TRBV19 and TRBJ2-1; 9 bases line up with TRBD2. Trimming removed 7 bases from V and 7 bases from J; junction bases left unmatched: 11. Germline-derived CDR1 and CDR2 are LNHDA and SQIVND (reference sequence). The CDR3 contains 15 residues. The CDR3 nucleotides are TGTGCCAGTACTTATGGACTAGCGCGCCTGAATGAGCAGTTCTTC. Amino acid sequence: CASTYGLARLNEQFF. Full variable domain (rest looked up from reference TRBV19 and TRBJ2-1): DGGITQSPKYLFRKEGQNVTLSCEQNLNHDAMYWYRQDPGQGLRLIYYSQIVNDFQKGDIAEGYSVSREKKESFPLTVTSAQKNPTAFYLCASTYGLARLNEQFFGPGTRLTVL.

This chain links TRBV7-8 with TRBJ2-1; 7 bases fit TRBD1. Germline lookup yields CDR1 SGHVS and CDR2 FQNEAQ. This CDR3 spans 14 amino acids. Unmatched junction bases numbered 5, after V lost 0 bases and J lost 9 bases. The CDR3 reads CASSLAAGGGEQFF. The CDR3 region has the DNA TGTGCCAGCAGCTTAGCGGCAGGGGGTGGTGAGCAGTTCTTC.

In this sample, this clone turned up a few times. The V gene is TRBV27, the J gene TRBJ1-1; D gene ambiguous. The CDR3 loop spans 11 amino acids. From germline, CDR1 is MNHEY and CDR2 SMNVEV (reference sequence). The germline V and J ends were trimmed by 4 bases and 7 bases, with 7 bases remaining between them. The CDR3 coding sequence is TGTGCCAGCAGTTGGCTTAATGAAGCTTTCTTT. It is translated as CASSWLNEAFF.

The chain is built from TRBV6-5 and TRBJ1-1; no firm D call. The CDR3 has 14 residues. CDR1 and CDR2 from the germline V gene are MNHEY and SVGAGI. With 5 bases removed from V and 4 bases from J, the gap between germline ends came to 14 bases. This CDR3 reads CASSPLRSFTEAFF. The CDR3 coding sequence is TGTGCCAGCAGTCCTCTTCGGTCGTTCACTGAAGCTTTCTTT.

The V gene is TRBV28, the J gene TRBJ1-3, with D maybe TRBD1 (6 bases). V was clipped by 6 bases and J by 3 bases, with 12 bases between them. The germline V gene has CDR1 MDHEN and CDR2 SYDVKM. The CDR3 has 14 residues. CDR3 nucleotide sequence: TGTGCCAGCAGACCTACAGGGATTGGAAACACCATATATTTT. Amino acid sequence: CASRPTGIGNTIYF.

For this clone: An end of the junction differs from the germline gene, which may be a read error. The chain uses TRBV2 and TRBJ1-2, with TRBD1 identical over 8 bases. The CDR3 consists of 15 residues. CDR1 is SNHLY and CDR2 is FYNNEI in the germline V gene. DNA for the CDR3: TGTGCCAGCACTGAACCGGGACAGGAGAACTATGGCTACACCTTC. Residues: CASTEPGQENYGYTF.

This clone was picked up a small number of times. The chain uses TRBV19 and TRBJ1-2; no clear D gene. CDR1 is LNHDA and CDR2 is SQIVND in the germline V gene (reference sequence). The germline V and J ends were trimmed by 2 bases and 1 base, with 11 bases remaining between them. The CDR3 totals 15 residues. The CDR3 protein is CASSIFLSFNYGYTF. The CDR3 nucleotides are TGTGCCAGTAGTATATTTCTTTCGTTTAACTATGGCTACACCTTC. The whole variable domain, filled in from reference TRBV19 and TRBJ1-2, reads DGGITQSPKYLFRKEGQNVTLSCEQNLNHDAMYWYRQDPGQGLRLIYYSQIVNDFQKGDIAEGYSVSREKKESFPLTVTSAQKNPTAFYLCASSIFLSFNYGYTFGSGTRLTVV.

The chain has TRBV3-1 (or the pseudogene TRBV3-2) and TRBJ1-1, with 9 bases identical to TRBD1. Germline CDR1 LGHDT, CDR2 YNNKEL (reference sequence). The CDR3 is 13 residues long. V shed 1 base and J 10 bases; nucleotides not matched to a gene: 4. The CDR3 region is CASSQGGTGPAFF. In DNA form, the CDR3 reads TGTGCCAGCAGCCAAGGGGGGACAGGGCCAGCTTTCTTT.

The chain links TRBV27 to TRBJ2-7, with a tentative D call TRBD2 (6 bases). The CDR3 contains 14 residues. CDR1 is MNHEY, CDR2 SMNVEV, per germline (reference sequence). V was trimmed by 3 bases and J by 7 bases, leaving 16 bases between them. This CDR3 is CASSLTRGMGEQYF. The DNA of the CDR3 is TGTGCCAGCAGTTTGACTAGGGGTATGGGGGAGCAGTACTTC.

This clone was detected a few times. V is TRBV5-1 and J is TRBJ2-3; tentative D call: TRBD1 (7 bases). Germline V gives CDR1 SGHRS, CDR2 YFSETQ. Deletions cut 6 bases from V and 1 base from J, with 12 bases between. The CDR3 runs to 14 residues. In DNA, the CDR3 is TGCGCCAGCACCAGCAGGGGGGGCACAGATACGCAGTATTTT. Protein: CASTSRGGTDTQYF.

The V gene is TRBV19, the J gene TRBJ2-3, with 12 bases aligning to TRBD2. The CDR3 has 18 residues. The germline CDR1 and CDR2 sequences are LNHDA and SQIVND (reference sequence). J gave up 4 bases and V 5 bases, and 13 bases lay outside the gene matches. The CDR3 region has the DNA TGTGCCAGTAGTCTCGACCGTACTAGCGGGGGGTTGTCAGATACGCAGTATTTT. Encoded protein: CASSLDRTSGGLSDTQYF. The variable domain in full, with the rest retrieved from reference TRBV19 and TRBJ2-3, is DGGITQSPKYLFRKEGQNVTLSCEQNLNHDAMYWYRQDPGQGLRLIYYSQIVNDFQKGDIAEGYSVSREKKESFPLTVTSAQKNPTAFYLCASSLDRTSGGLSDTQYFGPGTRLTVL.

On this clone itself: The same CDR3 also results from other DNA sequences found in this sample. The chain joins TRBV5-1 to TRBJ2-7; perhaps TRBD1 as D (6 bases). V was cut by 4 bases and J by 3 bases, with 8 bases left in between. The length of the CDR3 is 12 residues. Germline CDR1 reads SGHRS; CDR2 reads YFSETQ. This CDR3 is CASSPDSYEQYF. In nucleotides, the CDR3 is TGCGCCAGCAGCCCGGACAGCTACGAGCAGTACTTC.